There are many counts of the clone carrying this T cell receptor (beta chain). The data originate from a study of T cells in Graves' hyperthyroidism and ophthalmopathy. Study in general: The authors collected peripheral blood at initial diagnosis, before any treatment.

Amplification of TCR beta CDR3 regions was performed using RNA transcripts as template. The TCR CDR3 was amplified in a first-round RT-PCR using the HTBI primer set. TCRdb processed the multiplex PCR reads anew with MiXCR; each CDR3 protein has one entry. The sample holds about 640,000 distinct CDR3 sequences, around 13% seen once. The CDR3 has 13 residues. Trimming removed 1 base at V and 4 bases at J, with 10 bases between. Germline-derived CDR1 and CDR2 are GTSNPN and SVGIG (reference sequence). The chain is built from TRBV30 and TRBJ2-5, with D possibly being TRBD1 or TRBD2 (6 bases each). This clonotype was obtained from a woman aged 45-65 years with Graves' ophthalmopathy. Source material: blood. The CDR3 sequence: CAWSAGGLETQYF. The CDR3 DNA reads TGTGCCTGGAGTGCCGGGGGCCTAGAGACCCAGTACTTC.